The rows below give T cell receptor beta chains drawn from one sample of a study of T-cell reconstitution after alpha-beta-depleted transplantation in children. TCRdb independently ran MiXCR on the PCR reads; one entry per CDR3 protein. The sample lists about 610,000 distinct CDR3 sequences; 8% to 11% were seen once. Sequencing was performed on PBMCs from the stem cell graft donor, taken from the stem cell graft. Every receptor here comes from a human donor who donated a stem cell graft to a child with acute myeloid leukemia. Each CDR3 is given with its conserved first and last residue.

cdr3_aa: CASSRISGARAGELFF
v_call: TRBV21-1

cdr3_aa: CASSFGRGVYNEQFF
v_call: TRBV5-1

cdr3_aa: CASSTKAGTGAYEQYF
v_call: TRBV25-1

cdr3_aa: CASSRSDGTGELFF
v_call: TRBV7-9

cdr3_aa: CASSLSGRARSYNEQFF
v_call: TRBV12-3/TRBV12-4

cdr3_aa: CAWSIGQGEPFMDEQYF
v_call: TRBV30

cdr3_aa: CASSLGQGIGNEQFF
v_call: TRBV7-2

cdr3_aa: CASSLEAGGNSPLHF
v_call: TRBV5-6

cdr3_aa: CASSGVGGRSTDTQYF
v_call: TRBV12-3/TRBV12-4

cdr3_aa: CSVAHGGVRTEAFF
v_call: TRBV29-1

cdr3_aa: CSVVPGGESQYF
v_call: TRBV20-1

cdr3_aa: CASSLDPLMAGEFPYNEQFF
v_call: TRBV11-2

cdr3_aa: CASSLEGRAGYNEQFF
v_call: TRBV7-3

cdr3_aa: CSVEAGGGQGHYNEQFF
v_call: TRBV29-1

cdr3_aa: CASSQRSSYEQYF
v_call: TRBV3-1

cdr3_aa: CATSNPERESTDTQYF
v_call: TRBV15

cdr3_aa: CASSGGMGTEAFF
v_call: TRBV5-1

cdr3_aa: CASSDSSGRANEKLFF
v_call: TRBV25-1

cdr3_aa: CASSPRLAGENEQFF
v_call: TRBV7-9

cdr3_aa: CASSPLVGDAEAFF
v_call: TRBV13

cdr3_aa: CSLCTQREDNEQFF
v_call: TRBV20-1

cdr3_aa: CASSLQAISYNEQFF
v_call: TRBV12-3/TRBV12-4

cdr3_aa: CSVARESATGELFF
v_call: TRBV29-1

cdr3_aa: CASMRGGSYEQYF
v_call: TRBV28

cdr3_aa: CASSFSTFRTDTQYF
v_call: TRBV5-6

cdr3_aa: CSARLGSEQYF
v_call: TRBV20-1

cdr3_aa: CSASRGDEQYF
v_call: TRBV20-1

cdr3_aa: CASRSRYEQYF
v_call: TRBV5-6

cdr3_aa: CASSLFVAGGRDEQYF
v_call: TRBV7-2

cdr3_aa: CASSSVGLGTGELFF
v_call: TRBV6-1

cdr3_aa: CATSDPPTGGAETQYF
v_call: TRBV24-1

cdr3_aa: CAWSAGAGEQYF
v_call: TRBV30

cdr3_aa: CASSAAGEQYF
v_call: TRBV11-1

cdr3_aa: CASYRGDILNTEAFF
v_call: TRBV6-2/TRBV6-3

cdr3_aa: CASSPPGLAGTDTQYF
v_call: TRBV27

cdr3_aa: CSASEQKGGKSPLHF
v_call: TRBV20-1

cdr3_aa: CAIRSTGPYEQYF
v_call: TRBV10-3

cdr3_aa: CATSDPGTSRYNEQFF
v_call: TRBV24-1

cdr3_aa: CASSLAGQGARGNTIYF
v_call: TRBV5-1

cdr3_aa: CASSLGPTNRGNEQFF
v_call: TRBV7-2

cdr3_aa: CASSQDWDLSGRASTDTQYF
v_call: TRBV4-3

cdr3_aa: CASSQGTVNEAFF
v_call: TRBV18

cdr3_aa: CASSLSEAGRTYEQYF
v_call: TRBV27

cdr3_aa: CASSSYQGLSYEQYF
v_call: TRBV4-3

cdr3_aa: CSTIPPLAGIGETQYF
v_call: TRBV20-1

cdr3_aa: CASSLGTGGRHQPQHF
v_call: TRBV6-5

cdr3_aa: CASSLGLALREKKLFF
v_call: TRBV7-8

cdr3_aa: CSGLTSYEQFF
v_call: TRBV29-1

cdr3_aa: CASSLVTGYEQYF
v_call: TRBV7-2

cdr3_aa: CASSILFRGEEQPQHF
v_call: TRBV19

cdr3_aa: CASSWDRMGGELFF
v_call: TRBV19

cdr3_aa: CASTRDLAYNEQFF
v_call: TRBV19

cdr3_aa: CASRQLYEQYF
v_call: TRBV2

cdr3_aa: CASSHIVGDEQFF
v_call: TRBV14